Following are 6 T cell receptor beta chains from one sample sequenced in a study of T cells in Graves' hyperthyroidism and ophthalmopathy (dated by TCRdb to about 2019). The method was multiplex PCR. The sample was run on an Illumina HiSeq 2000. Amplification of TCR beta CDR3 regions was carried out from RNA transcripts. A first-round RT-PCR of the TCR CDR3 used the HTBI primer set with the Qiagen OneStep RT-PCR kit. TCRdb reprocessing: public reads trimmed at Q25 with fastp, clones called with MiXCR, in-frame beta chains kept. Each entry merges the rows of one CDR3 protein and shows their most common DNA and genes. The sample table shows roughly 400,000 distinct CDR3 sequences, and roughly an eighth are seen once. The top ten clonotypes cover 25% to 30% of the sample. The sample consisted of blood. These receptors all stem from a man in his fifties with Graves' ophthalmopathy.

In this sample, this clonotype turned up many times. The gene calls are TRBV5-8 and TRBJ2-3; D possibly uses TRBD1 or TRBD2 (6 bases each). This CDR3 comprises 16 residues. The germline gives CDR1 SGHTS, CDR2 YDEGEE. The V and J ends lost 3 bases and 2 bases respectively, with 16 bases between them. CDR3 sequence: CASSSEGGRDTDTQYF. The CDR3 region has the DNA TGTGCCAGCAGCTCGGAGGGGGGACGGGACACAGATACGCAGTATTTT.

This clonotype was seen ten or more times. CDR3 amino acids: CASSPSGGLPYEQYF. The CDR3 nucleotides read TGTGCCAGCAGCCCCAGTGGGGGACTCCCCTACGAGCAGTACTTC. The chain is built from TRBV3-1 and TRBJ2-7; a weak D match, TRBD2 (6 bases). V lost 4 bases, J lost 2 bases, and 15 bases lay in between. Germline CDR1 is LGHDT and CDR2 is YNNKEL (reference sequence). CDR3 length equals 15 residues.

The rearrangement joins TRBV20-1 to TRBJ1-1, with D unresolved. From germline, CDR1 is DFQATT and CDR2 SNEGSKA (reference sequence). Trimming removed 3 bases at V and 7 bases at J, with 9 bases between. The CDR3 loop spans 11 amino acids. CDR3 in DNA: TGCAGTGCTAGCGGCAGATATGAAGCTTTCTTT. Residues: CSASGRYEAFF.

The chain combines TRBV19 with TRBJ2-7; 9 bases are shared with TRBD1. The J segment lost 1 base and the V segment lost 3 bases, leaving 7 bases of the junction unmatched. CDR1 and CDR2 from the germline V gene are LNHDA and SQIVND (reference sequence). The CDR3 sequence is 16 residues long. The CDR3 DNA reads TGTGCCAGTAGTATCTCCCGGGACAGGGTTTCCTACGAGCAGTACTTC. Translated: CASSISRDRVSYEQYF.

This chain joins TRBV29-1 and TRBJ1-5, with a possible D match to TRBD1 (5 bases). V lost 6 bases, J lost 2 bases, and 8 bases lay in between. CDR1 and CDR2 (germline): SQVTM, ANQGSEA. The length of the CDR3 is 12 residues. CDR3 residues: CSVGGGNQPQHF. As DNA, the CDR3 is TGCAGCGTGGGGGGTGGCAATCAGCCCCAGCATTTT.

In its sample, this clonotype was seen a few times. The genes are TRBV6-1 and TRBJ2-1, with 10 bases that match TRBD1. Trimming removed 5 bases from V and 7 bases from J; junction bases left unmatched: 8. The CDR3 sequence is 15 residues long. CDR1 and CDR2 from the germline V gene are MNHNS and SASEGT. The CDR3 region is CASSYSGQGVNEQFF. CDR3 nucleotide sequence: TGTGCCAGCAGTTATAGTGGACAGGGGGTGAATGAGCAGTTCTTC.